This T cell receptor (beta chain) was captured by sequencing in a study of technical replicates of blood from a few donors. Libraries were prepared by immunoSEQ multiplex PCR; TCRdb keeps only in-frame clonotypes and omits some of them. The table records 75,000 to 95,000 clones, roughly 96% of them present only once. Germline V gene data show CDR1 as SGHRS and CDR2 as YFSETQ. The J segment lost 8 bases and the V segment lost 0 bases, leaving 8 bases of the junction unmatched. This CDR3 has 15 residues. What was sequenced was T cells isolated from PBMCs. This receptor was obtained from a human donor in good health. This sequence joins TRBV5-1 and TRBJ2-1; 7 bases align to TRBD2. The CDR3: CASSLGRESFHEQFF. CDR3 sequence (DNA): TGCGCCAGCAGCTTGGGGCGGGAGTCTTTCCATGAGCAGTTCTTC.